The 2 T cell receptor beta chains below were found in one sample sequenced in a study of T cell repertoires in cytomegalovirus infection. TCRdb reanalysed the reads using MiXCR and keeps one entry per CDR3 protein. The sample holds about 150,000 distinct CDR3 sequences, less than 25% seen once. The source material was PBMCs. These TCRs come from a human donor in good health (CMV status not recorded). Some clones in this sample may be carry-over from other donors' samples.

This clonotype was seen only once. This chain uses TRBV20-1 with TRBJ2-5, with 7 nucleotides matching TRBD2. The germline V gene has CDR1 DFQATT and CDR2 SNEGSKA (reference sequence). V gave up 6 bases and J gave up 4 bases; unmatched junction bases: 11. The CDR3 is made up of 14 amino acids. This CDR3 is CSAPDLTGGETQYF. CDR3 coding DNA: TGCAGTGCACCAGACCTCACGGGAGGAGAGACCCAGTACTTC.

Only a few counts were recorded for this clonotype. V and J are TRBV7-9 and TRBJ2-2; possibly TRBD1 for D (5 bases). V lost 2 bases and J 2 bases, leaving 9 bases between the germline ends. Germline V gene sequence: CDR1 SEHNR, CDR2 FQNEAQ (reference sequence). The CDR3 covers 15 residues. CDR3 sequence (DNA): TGTGCCAGCAGCTTACTGGGGCTTAACACCGGGGAGCTGTTTTTT. Its protein is CASSLLGLNTGELFF.